This T cell receptor (beta chain) was retrieved from a study of CD8 T cells in ankylosing spondylitis. Study-wide findings and caveats: Blood from ankylosing spondylitis patients appeared to carry a characteristic roughly eight-variant TCR beta motif. Disease-linked clones were reportedly significantly enriched in matched ankylosing spondylitis synovial fluid.

This CDR3 is 12 amino acids long. Trimming cost V 7 bases and J 6 bases; bases outside gene matches: 5. Looked up from germline, CDR1 is SQVTM and CDR2 is ANQGSEA. Libraries of TCR beta came from quantitative 5'-RACE with molecular barcodes. TCRdb processed the 5' RACE reads anew with MiXCR; each CDR3 protein has one entry. Of 800,000 to 900,000 distinct CDR3 sequences listed, about 12% are singletons. This clonotype was picked up many times. Its antigen is currently unknown. The V and J genes are TRBV29-1 and TRBJ1-2, with 10 bases fitting TRBD1. The sequence was collected from a male donor with ankylosing spondylitis. The sequenced sample was blood, either unsorted or a sorted T cell fraction (not recorded which). CDR3 nucleotides: TGCAGCGCCGAGACAGGGGGCGATGGCTACACCTTC. Its protein is CSAETGGDGYTF. Variable domain in full (rest from reference TRBV29-1 and TRBJ1-2): SAVISQKPSRDICQRGTSLTIQCQVDSQVTMMFWYRQQPGQSLTLIATANQGSEATYESGFVIDKFPISRPNLTFSTLTVSNMSPEDSSIYLCSAETGGDGYTFGSGTRLTVV.